Presented here are 30 T cell receptor beta chains from one specimen sequenced in a study of T cells in Graves' hyperthyroidism and ophthalmopathy. From RNA transcripts, TCR beta CDR3 regions were amplified. The HTBI primer set served for first-round RT-PCR of the TCR CDR3. TCRdb used MiXCR to reprocess the multiplex PCR reads, holding one entry per CDR3 protein. The sample has about 560,000 distinct CDR3 sequences; roughly 17% are singletons. The sequencing input was blood. The source of these receptors is a woman under 30 with Graves' hyperthyroidism.

This clonotype was found once. The rearrangement uses TRBV5-8 and TRBJ2-1; D unclear. Trimming removed 0 bases from V and 10 bases from J, with 11 bases in between. The CDR3 spans 13 residues. Looked up from germline, CDR1 is SGHTS and CDR2 is YDEGEE. The CDR3 nucleotides are TGTGCCAGCAGCTTGGCCGTGCCCGGGGAGCAGTTCTTC. Amino acids: CASSLAVPGEQFF.

In its sample, this clonotype was seen many times. This CDR3 is CASSSSVQETQYF. CDR3 nucleotide sequence: TGTGCCAGCAGTTCGTCAGTCCAAGAGACCCAGTACTTC. The genes are TRBV12-3 or TRBV12-4 and TRBJ2-5; D unclear. This CDR3 is 13 amino acids long. Trimming took off 4 bases at V and 1 base at J, with 7 bases between the two ends.

The chain combines TRBV4-3 with TRBJ1-4; D not certain. The germline V gene has CDR1 LGHNA and CDR2 YSLEER. CDR3 length: 15 amino acids. Trimming shortened V by 1 base and J by 5 bases, and 11 bases separated the two germline ends. CDR3 nucleotides: TGCGCCAGCAGCCAAGTTACGGGCCGGAATGAAAAACTGTTTTTT. Protein: CASSQVTGRNEKLFF.

The table lists this clonotype with many counts. This rearrangement joins TRBV30 to TRBJ2-1; D may be TRBD2 (6 bases). V gave up 5 bases and J gave up 7 bases, with 15 bases separating them. Per the germline V gene, CDR1 is GTSNPN and CDR2 is SVGIG (reference sequence). This CDR3 is built from 13 residues. The CDR3 DNA follows: TGTGCCTGGGGGAGGCCAGGTGGAAATGAGCAGTTCTTC. It is translated as CAWGRPGGNEQFF. The entire variable domain, with the rest obtained from reference TRBV30 and TRBJ2-1, is as follows: SQTIHQWPATLVQPVGSPLSLECTVEGTSNPNLYWYRQAAGRGLQLLFYSVGIGQISSEVPQNLSASRPQDRQFILSSKKLLLSDSGFYLCAWGRPGGNEQFFGPGTRLTVL.

V and J are TRBV20-1 and TRBJ1-1; 9 bases are shared with TRBD1. Trimming removed 3 bases from V and 5 bases from J; junction bases left unmatched: 7. Germline CDR1 is DFQATT and CDR2 is SNEGSKA (reference sequence). There are 14 residues in the CDR3. The CDR3 loop is CSASRDRARTEAFF. The CDR3 DNA reads TGCAGTGCTAGCCGGGACAGGGCTCGGACTGAAGCTTTCTTT.

In its sample, this clonotype was seen a few times. The chain uses TRBV2 and TRBJ2-1; D tentatively fits TRBD1 or TRBD2 (5 bases each). The last part of the DNA fits TRBJ2-7 better; the J call may be wrong. This CDR3 comprises 14 residues. CDR1 and CDR2 from the germline V gene are SNHLY and FYNNEI. CDR3 amino acids: CASIGGPRDNEQYF. CDR3 bases: TGTGCCAGCATTGGGGGACCGAGAGACAATGAGCAGTACTTC.

In its sample, this clonotype was seen many times. This chain joins TRBV2 and TRBJ1-1; perhaps TRBD1 as D (5 bases). The V end was cut by 6 bases, the J end by 4 bases, with 15 bases between. Germline CDR1 SNHLY, CDR2 FYNNEI. This CDR3 contains 14 residues. The CDR3 DNA is TGTGCCAGCAGCTGGAGAGGAGGGGCCACTGAAGCTTTCTTT. Translation: CASSWRGGATEAFF.

The CDR3 DNA follows: TGTGCCAGCAGCCCCGTCCCGGGACTAGAGTCTGGGGCCAACGTCCTGACTTTC. Translated: CASSPVPGLESGANVLTF. The chain uses TRBV7-2 and TRBJ2-6; TRBD2 matches 8 bases. Germline lookup yields CDR1 SGHTA and CDR2 FQGNSA. V dropped 5 bases and J dropped 1; count of bases not matched to a gene: 10. This CDR3 is 18 amino acids long.

This clonotype was detected ten times or more. The chain is built from TRBV20-1 and TRBJ1-2, with 8 bases matching TRBD1. V was clipped by 6 bases and J by 8 bases; unmatched bases: 8. From germline, CDR1 is DFQATT and CDR2 SNEGSKA (reference sequence). The CDR3 is made up of 12 amino acids. CDR3 amino acids: CSARGWTGGYTF. The CDR3 bases are TGCAGTGCCCGGGGGTGGACAGGGGGCTACACCTTC.

This clonotype showed up many times. The chain combines TRBV7-9 with TRBJ1-5; D gene ambiguous. Per the germline V gene, CDR1 is SEHNR and CDR2 is FQNEAQ (reference sequence). V was trimmed by 1 base and J by 7 bases, leaving 8 bases between them. This CDR3 spans 13 amino acids. The CDR3 coding sequence is TGTGCCAGCAGCTTAGACGCGGAGCAGCCCCAGCATTTT. It codes for CASSLDAEQPQHF.

V is TRBV4-1 and J is TRBJ2-7; D is perhaps TRBD2 (6 bases). CDR1 and CDR2 (germline): MGHRA, YSYEKL. The ends were cut back, 4 bases at V and 0 bases at J, with 13 bases in the middle. This CDR3 comprises 15 residues. Written as DNA, the CDR3 is TGCGCCAGCAGCCGGGGGGACCGGAACTCCTACGAGCAGTACTTC. Encoded protein: CASSRGDRNSYEQYF.

The CDR3 spells CATSDLGTVRLTLIGEKLFF. The CDR3 region has the DNA TGTGCCACCAGTGACCTAGGGACTGTCCGACTCACTCTAATTGGAGAAAAACTGTTTTTT. The chain recombines TRBV24-1 with TRBJ1-4, with TRBD1 as a possible D gene (5 bases). Trimming took off 4 bases at V and 8 bases at J, with 31 bases between the two ends. The CDR3 runs 20 residues. Germline V CDR1 and CDR2: KGHDR, SFDVKD.

The chain carries TRBV2 and TRBJ1-1; D uncertain. In germline, CDR1 is SNHLY, CDR2 FYNNEI. The CDR3 has 11 residues. Trimming left V 7 bases short and J 6 bases short, with 9 bases between. In nucleotides, the CDR3 is TGTGCCAGCACCGGACGCCCTGAAGCTTTCTTT. Translated: CASTGRPEAFF. Full variable domain (missing parts from reference TRBV2 and TRBJ1-1): EPEVTQTPSHQVTQMGQEVILRCVPISNHLYFYWYRQILGQKVEFLVSFYNNEISEKSEIFDDQFSVERPDGSNFTLKIRSTKLEDSAMYFCASTGRPEAFFGQGTRLTVV.

There are a few counts of this clonotype. The chain joins TRBV7-2 to TRBJ2-6; TRBD1 might be the D (6 bases). CDR3 size: 17 residues. V was cut by 5 bases and J by 2 bases, with 16 bases left in between. Germline lookup yields CDR1 SGHTA and CDR2 FQGNSA. The DNA of the CDR3 is TGTGCCAGCAGCCAAAAGTGGGGGCGCGCTGGGGCCAACGTCCTGACTTTC. The encoded protein is CASSQKWGRAGANVLTF.

The rearrangement links TRBV7-2 to TRBJ2-5; no clear D gene. Germline V CDR1 and CDR2: SGHTA, FQGNSA. There are 11 residues in the CDR3. V was clipped by 1 base and J by 9 bases, with 6 bases between them. CDR3 DNA: TGTGCCAGCAGCTTAGAAGGGCCCCAGTACTTC. It translates to CASSLEGPQYF.

The sample holds a few counts of this clonotype. The chain combines TRBV24-1 with TRBJ2-1; D is perhaps TRBD1 (6 bases). Deletions cut 1 base from V and 6 bases from J, with 12 bases between. This CDR3 is 15 amino acids long. Germline V gives CDR1 KGHDR, CDR2 SFDVKD. The CDR3 sequence is CATSDLDRRGNEQFF. The CDR3 DNA follows: TGTGCCACCAGTGATTTAGACAGGCGAGGCAATGAGCAGTTCTTC.

The V gene is TRBV18, the J gene TRBJ2-7; 9 nucleotides align to TRBD2. The CDR3 has 17 amino acids. CDR1 and CDR2 (germline): KGHSH, LQKENI. J was trimmed by 6 bases and V by 2 bases; bases with no gene match: 14. CDR3 protein: CASSPKAVSGGPGEQYF. The CDR3 DNA sequence: TGTGCCAGCTCACCAAAGGCAGTTAGCGGGGGTCCGGGCGAGCAGTACTTC.

This clonotype was observed a handful of times. The CDR3 coding sequence is TGTGCCAGCAGTTTAGACGGCGGGGAGGCCTATGGCTACACCTTC. This encodes CASSLDGGEAYGYTF. This rearrangement joins TRBV12-3 or TRBV12-4 to TRBJ1-2; D gene uncertain. This CDR3 is built from 15 residues. V lost 1 base to trimming and J lost 4 bases, with 13 bases between them.

This clonotype was picked up a small number of times. J is TRBJ2-7 and V is TRBV7-9; 7 bases agree with TRBD1. This CDR3 has 15 residues. Trimming removed 5 bases from V and 6 bases from J; junction bases left unmatched: 13. CDR1 and CDR2 (germline): SEHNR, FQNEAQ (reference sequence). In DNA form, the CDR3 reads TGTGCCAGCAGCCACCAACACCACCGGGACAGCGAGCAGTACTTC. Encoded protein: CASSHQHHRDSEQYF.

This clonotype was observed a few times. The chain is built from TRBV5-1 and TRBJ2-5, with D possibly TRBD2 on 6 matching bases. The V gene lost 1 base and the J gene lost 1 base, with 14 bases spanning the gap. Per germline, CDR1 SGHRS and CDR2 YFSETQ. CDR3 length equals 16 residues. This CDR3 reads CASSLKPAGVQETQYF. The CDR3 DNA reads TGCGCCAGCAGCTTGAAGCCAGCGGGTGTCCAAGAGACCCAGTACTTC.

This chain joins TRBV6-9 and TRBJ2-2; D unresolved. The ends were cut back, 3 bases at V and 0 bases at J, with 11 bases in the middle. The CDR3 runs to 16 residues. The germline V gene has CDR1 MNHGY and CDR2 SVAAGI. CDR3 region: CASSYLSAANTGELFF. The CDR3 DNA sequence: TGTGCCAGCAGTTACCTGTCAGCCGCGAACACCGGGGAGCTGTTTTTT.

This clonotype was found many times. The chain employs TRBV29-1 and TRBJ2-7, with 7 bases identical to TRBD1. With V trimmed by 1 base and J by 4 bases, 4 bases remained unmatched. Germline assignment: CDR1 SQVTM and CDR2 ANQGSEA. The CDR3 spans 13 residues. This CDR3 reads CSVEGDSPYEQYF. The CDR3 bases are TGCAGCGTTGAAGGGGACAGTCCTTACGAGCAGTACTTC.

There are a few counts of this clonotype. This chain links TRBV14 with TRBJ2-1; 11 bases are a match to TRBD1. The CDR3 is made up of 15 amino acids. V was clipped by 4 bases and J by 7 bases; unmatched bases: 6. CDR1 is SGHDN and CDR2 is FVKESK in the germline V gene. The CDR3, as DNA: TGTGCCAGCAGCCGTGGACAGGGGGCGTATAATGAGCAGTTCTTC. Protein product: CASSRGQGAYNEQFF. Drawing the rest from reference TRBV14 and TRBJ2-1, the complete variable domain is EAGVTQFPSHSVIEKGQTVTLRCDPISGHDNLYWYRRVMGKEIKFLLHFVKESKQDESGMPNNRFLAERTGGTYSTLKVQPAELEDSGVYFCASSRGQGAYNEQFFGPGTRLTVL.

This clonotype was seen only a few times. The CDR3 protein is CASSPHGQGNYGYTF. Written as DNA, the CDR3 is TGTGCCAGCAGCCCCCACGGACAGGGGAACTATGGCTACACCTTC. The genes are TRBV12-3 or TRBV12-4 and TRBJ1-2; 9 bases align to TRBD1. V lost 6 bases to trimming and J lost 2 bases; unmatched junction nucleotides: 7. This CDR3 spans 15 amino acids.

This clonotype occurred many times. The chain carries TRBV3-1 and TRBJ2-7; 13 bases line up with TRBD2. This CDR3 region has 20 residues. Germline trimming cut 2 bases from V and 3 bases from J; bases unmatched to any gene: 16. Germline V gives CDR1 LGHDT, CDR2 YNNKEL (reference sequence). The CDR3 reads CASSQPSWGLAGQMNYEQYF. For the CDR3, the DNA is TGTGCCAGCAGCCAACCGTCCTGGGGACTAGCGGGACAGATGAACTACGAGCAGTACTTC.

In this sample, this clonotype turned up a few times. This chain joins TRBV7-9 and TRBJ2-3; D call uncertain. Trimming pared 5 bases from V and 2 bases from J, leaving 14 bases between. This CDR3 spans 15 amino acids. Germline-derived CDR1 and CDR2 are SEHNR and FQNEAQ (reference sequence). CDR3: CASSHGAVLTDTQYF. CDR3 nucleotide sequence: TGTGCCAGCAGCCACGGCGCGGTTCTCACAGATACGCAGTATTTT.

This clonotype was seen repeatedly, ten times or more. The chain couples TRBV2 to TRBJ1-2, with 7 bases lining up with TRBD1. Germline values: CDR1 SNHLY, CDR2 FYNNEI. V was clipped by 4 bases and J by 1 base; unmatched bases: 3. The CDR3 length is 14 residues. The CDR3 nucleotides are TGTGCCAGCAGTGGGGACAGCGTTAACTATGGCTACACCTTC. It translates to CASSGDSVNYGYTF.

The sample holds many counts of this clonotype. V gene TRBV20-1 combines with J gene TRBJ2-3, with TRBD2 matching 13 bases. Germline CDR1 is DFQATT and CDR2 is SNEGSKA (reference sequence). CDR3 length equals 14 residues. J was trimmed by 6 bases and V by 3 bases; bases with no gene match: 3. The CDR3 DNA sequence: TGCAGTGCTAGTTTACTAGCGGGGGGGGATACGCAGTATTTT. Translation: CSASLLAGGDTQYF.

The rearrangement links TRBV20-1 to TRBJ1-1; the D gene is possibly TRBD1 (5 bases). CDR1 is DFQATT and CDR2 is SNEGSKA in the germline V gene (reference sequence). This CDR3 contains 13 residues. V was shortened by 5 bases and J by 3 bases, with 13 bases between the two germline ends. CDR3 residues: CSAPDGGDTEAFF. The DNA for the CDR3 is TGCAGTGCTCCTGACGGAGGGGACACTGAAGCTTTCTTT.

The V gene is TRBV6-1, the J gene TRBJ1-5, with no clear D. This CDR3 is built from 13 residues. Looked up from germline, CDR1 is MNHNS and CDR2 is SASEGT. CDR3 residues: CAHSGDSNQPQHF. In DNA, the CDR3 is TGTGCACATAGCGGGGATAGCAATCAGCCCCAGCATTTT.